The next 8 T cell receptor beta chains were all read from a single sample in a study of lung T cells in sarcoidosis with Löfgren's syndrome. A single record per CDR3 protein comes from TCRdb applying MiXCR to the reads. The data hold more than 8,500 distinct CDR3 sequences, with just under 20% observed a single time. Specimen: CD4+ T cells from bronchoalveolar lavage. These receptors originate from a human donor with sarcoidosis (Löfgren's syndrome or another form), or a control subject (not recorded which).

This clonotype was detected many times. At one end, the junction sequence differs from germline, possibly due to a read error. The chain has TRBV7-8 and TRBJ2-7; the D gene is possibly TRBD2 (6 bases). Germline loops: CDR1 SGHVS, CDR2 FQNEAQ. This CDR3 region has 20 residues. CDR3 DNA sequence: TGTGCCAGCAGCGTAGCACTAGGGGCGGGACGAGCCTACTCGAATTACGAGCAGTACTTC. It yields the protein CASSVALGAGRAYSNYEQYF.

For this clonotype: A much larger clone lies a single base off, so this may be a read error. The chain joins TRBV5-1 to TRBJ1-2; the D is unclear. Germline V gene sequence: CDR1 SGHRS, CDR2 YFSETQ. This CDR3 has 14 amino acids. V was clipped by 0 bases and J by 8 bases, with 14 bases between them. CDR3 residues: CASSLEWAAVGYTF. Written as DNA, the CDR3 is TGCGCCAGCAGCTTGGAGTGGGCCGCGGTCGGCTACACCTTC. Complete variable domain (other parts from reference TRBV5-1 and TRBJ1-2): KAGVTQTPRYLIKTRGQQVTLSCSPISGHRSVSWYQQTPGQGLQFLFEYFSETQRNKGNFPGRFSGRQFSNSRSEMNVSTLELGDSALYLCASSLEWAAVGYTFGSGTRLTVV.

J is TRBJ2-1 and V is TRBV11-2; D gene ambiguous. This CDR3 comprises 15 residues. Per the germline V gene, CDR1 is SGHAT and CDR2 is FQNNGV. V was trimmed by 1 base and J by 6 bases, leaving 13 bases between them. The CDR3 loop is CASSLGSTAFNEQFF. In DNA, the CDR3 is TGTGCCAGCAGCTTAGGTTCGACTGCCTTCAATGAGCAGTTCTTC.

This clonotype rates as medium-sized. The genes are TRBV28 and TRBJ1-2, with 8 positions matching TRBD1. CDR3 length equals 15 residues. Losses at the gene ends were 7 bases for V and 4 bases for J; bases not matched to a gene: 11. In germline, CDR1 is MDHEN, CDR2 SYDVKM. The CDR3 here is CASIPGDRRSYGYTF. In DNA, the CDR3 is TGTGCCAGCATCCCTGGGGACAGGAGGTCCTATGGCTACACCTTC.

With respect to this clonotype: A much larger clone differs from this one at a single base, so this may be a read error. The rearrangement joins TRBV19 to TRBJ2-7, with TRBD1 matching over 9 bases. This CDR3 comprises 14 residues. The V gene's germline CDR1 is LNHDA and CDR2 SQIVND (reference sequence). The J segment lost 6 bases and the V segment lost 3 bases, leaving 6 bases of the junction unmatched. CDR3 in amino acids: CASSIYRGLGEQYF. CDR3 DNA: TGTGCCAGTAGTATTTACAGGGGGCTCGGCGAGCAGTACTTC.

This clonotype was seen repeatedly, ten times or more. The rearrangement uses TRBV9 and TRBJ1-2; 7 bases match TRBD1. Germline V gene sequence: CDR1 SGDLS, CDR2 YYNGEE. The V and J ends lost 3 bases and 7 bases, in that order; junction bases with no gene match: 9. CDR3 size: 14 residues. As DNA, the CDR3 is TGTGCCAGCAGCGGGGCCAGGGGGTTCGGTGGCTACACCTTC. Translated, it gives CASSGARGFGGYTF.

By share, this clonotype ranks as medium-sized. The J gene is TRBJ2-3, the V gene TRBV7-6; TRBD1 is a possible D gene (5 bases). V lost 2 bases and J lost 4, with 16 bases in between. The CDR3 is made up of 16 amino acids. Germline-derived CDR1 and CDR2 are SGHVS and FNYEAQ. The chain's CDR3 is CASSLSLGRAADTQYF. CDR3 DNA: TGTGCCAGCAGCTTAAGCTTGGGCAGGGCGGCAGATACGCAGTATTTT.

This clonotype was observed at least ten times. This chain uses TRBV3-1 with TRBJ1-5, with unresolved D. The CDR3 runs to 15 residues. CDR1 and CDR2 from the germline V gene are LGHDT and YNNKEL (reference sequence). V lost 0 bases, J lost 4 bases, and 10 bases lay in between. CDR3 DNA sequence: TGTGCCAGCAGCCAAGATCCGTCCCGTAATCAGCCCCAGCATTTT. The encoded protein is CASSQDPSRNQPQHF.